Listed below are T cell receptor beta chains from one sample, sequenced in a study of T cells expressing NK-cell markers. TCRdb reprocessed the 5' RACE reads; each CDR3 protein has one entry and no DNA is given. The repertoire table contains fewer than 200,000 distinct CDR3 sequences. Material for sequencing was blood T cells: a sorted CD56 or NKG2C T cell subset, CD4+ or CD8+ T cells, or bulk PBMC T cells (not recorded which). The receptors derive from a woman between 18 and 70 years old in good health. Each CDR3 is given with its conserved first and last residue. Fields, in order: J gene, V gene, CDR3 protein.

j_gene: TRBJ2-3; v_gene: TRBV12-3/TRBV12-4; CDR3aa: CASSSSGRAMNTQYF
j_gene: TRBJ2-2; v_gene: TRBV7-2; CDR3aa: CASSLGGRSTGELFF
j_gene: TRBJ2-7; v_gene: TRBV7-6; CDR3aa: CASSLSDSYEQYF
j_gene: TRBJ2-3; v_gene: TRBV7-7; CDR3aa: CASSLAPGRSTDTQYF
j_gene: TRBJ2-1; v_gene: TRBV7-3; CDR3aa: CASSSGVTSGGSYNEQFF
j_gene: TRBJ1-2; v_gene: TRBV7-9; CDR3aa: CASSLSLRAYGYTF
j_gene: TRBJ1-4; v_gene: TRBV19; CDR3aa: CASSVAGQGAEKLFF
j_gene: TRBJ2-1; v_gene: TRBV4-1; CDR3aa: CASSQNPDRVLSSYNEQFF
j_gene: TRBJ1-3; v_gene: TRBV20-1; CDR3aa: CSAGLGDYGNTIYF
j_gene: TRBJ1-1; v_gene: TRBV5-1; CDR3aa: CASSLDPGTQRAFF
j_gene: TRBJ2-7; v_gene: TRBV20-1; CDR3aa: CSARGRPYEQYF
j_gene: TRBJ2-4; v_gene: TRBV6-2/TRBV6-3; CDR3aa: CASKFRGLAKNIQYF
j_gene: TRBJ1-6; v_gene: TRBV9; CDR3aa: CASSAATGANSPLHF
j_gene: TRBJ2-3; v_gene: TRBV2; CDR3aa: CASRGTSADTQYF
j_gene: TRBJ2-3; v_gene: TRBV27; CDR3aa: CASSLRDRGSTDTQYF
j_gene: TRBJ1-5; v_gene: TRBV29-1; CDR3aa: CSVIMGNQPQHF
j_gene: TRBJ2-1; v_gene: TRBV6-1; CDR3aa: CASRSVFSYNEQFF
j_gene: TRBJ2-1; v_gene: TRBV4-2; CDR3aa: CASSNTRGDEQFF
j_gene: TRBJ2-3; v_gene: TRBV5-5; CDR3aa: CASSFILAGGGTDTQYF
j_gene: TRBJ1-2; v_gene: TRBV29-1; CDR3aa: CSATGGINTNYGYTF
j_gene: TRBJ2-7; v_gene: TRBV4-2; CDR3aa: CASSPHPQGLAGVGNVEQYF
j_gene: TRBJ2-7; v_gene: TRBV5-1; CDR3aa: CASSFFSGRTTYEQYF
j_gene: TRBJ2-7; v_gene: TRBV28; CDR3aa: CASSGQGSVGFYEQYF
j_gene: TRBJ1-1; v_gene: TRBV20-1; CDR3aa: CSARRSGSLVNTEAFF
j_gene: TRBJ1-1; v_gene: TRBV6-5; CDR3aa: CASSSGQGGEAFF
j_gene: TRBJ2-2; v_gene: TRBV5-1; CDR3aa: CASSYAAGGELFF
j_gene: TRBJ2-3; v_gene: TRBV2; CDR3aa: CASRGGADWITDTQYF
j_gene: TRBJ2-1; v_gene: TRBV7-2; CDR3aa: CASSPFLQGNEQFF
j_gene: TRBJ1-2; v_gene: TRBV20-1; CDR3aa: CSARGSVTNYGYTF
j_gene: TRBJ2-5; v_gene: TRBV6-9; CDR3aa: CASSYSAGSIQETQYF
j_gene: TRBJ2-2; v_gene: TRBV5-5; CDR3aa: CASSLAQGSGELFF
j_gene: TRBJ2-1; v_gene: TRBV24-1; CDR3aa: CATSDSGTGDNEQFF
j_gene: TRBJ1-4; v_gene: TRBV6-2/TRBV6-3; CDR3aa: CASLGRNSVKLFF
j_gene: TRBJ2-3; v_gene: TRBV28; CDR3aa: CASSPRTSGRRRDTQYF
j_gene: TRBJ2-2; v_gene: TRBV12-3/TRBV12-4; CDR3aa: CASSLRRLAGAPTTGELFF
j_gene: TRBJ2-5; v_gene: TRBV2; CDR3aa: CASSGGTGSSQYF
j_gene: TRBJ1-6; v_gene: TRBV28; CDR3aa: CASSLGGYGGNNSPLHF
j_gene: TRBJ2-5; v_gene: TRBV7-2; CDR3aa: CASSFGMREETQYF
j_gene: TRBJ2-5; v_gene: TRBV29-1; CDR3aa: CSVGTSGARTQYF
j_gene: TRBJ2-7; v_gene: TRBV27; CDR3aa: CASSLSWASGASYEQYF
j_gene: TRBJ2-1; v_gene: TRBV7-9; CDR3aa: CASSGAGDNEQFF
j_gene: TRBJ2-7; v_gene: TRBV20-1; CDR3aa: CSAPSWGAGGSYEQYF
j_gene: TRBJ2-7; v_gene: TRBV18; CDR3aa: CASSRSRTGSYEQYF
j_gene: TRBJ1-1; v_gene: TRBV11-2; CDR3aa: CASSLDRAGGAFF
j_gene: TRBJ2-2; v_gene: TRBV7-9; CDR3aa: CASSSPGASQLFF
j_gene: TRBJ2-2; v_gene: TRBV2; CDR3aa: CASRSDSNTGELFF
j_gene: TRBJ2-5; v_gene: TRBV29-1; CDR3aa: CSARGMGNQETQYF
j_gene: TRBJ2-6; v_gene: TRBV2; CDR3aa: CASRVGGTAGANVLTF
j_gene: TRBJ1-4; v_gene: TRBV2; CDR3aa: CASSFFAPGGNEKLFF
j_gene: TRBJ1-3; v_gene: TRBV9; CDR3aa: CASSVTGPGSGNTIYF
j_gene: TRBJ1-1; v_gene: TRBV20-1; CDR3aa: CSARATTAMNTEAFF
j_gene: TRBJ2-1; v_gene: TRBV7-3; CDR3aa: CASSRYSGTSGGAKFF
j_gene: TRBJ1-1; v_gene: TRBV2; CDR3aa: CASSYRQGMNTEAFF
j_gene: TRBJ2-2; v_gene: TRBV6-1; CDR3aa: CASERGTNTGELFF
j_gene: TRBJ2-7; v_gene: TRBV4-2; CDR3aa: CASSSYWTDYEQYF